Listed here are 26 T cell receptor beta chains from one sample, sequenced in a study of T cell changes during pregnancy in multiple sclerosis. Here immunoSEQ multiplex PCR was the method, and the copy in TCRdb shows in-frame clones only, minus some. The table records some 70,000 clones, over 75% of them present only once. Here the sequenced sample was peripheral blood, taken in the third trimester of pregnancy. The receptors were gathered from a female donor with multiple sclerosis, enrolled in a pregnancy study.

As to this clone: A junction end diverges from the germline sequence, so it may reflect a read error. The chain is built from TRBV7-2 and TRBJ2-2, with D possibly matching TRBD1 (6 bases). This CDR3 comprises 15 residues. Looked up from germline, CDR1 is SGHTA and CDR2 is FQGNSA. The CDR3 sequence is CASTLMTGRPGELFF. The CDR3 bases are TGTGCCAGCACCTTAATGACAGGCCGCCCCGGGGAGCTGTTTTTT.

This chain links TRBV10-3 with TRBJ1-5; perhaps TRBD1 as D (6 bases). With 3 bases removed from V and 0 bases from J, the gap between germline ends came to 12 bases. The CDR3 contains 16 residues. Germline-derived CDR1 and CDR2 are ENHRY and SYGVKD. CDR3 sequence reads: CAISDIGQFSNQPQHF. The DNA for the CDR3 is TGTGCCATCAGTGATATTGGACAGTTTAGCAATCAGCCCCAGCATTTT.

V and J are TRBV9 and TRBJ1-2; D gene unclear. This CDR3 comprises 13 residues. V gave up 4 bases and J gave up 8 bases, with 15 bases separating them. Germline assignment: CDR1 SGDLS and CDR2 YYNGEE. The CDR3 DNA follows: TGTGCCAGCAGCAGAACGGGTTACGGCGGCTACACCTTC. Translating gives CASSRTGYGGYTF.

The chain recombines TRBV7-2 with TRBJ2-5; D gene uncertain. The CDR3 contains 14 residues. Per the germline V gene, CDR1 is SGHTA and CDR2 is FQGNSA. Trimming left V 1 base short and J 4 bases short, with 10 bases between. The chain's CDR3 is CASSLERQRETQYF. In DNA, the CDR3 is TGTGCCAGCAGCTTAGAGCGTCAGAGAGAGACCCAGTACTTC.

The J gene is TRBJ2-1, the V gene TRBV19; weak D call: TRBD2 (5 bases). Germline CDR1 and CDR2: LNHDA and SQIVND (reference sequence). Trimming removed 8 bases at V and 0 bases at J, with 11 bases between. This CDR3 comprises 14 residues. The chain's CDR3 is CASAEGPSYNEQFF. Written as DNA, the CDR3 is TGTGCCAGTGCCGAGGGCCCCTCCTACAATGAGCAGTTCTTC.

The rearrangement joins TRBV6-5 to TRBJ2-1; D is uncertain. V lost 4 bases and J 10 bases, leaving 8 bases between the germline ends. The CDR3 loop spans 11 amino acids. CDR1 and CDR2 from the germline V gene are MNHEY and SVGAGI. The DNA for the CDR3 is TGTGCCAGCAGTTCTTACTACGAGCAGTTCTTC. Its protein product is CASSSYYEQFF.

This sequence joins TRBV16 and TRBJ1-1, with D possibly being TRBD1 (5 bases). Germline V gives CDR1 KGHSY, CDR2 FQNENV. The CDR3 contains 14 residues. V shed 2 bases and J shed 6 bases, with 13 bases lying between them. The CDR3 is CASSQRGGTPEAFF. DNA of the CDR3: TGTGCCAGCAGCCAAAGGGGAGGGACCCCTGAAGCTTTCTTT.

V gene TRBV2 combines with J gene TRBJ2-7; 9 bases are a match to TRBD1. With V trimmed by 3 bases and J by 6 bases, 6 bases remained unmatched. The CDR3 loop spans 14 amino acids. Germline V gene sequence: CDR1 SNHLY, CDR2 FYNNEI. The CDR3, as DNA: TGTGCCAGCAGTGACGGACAGGGGATATCCGAGCAGTACTTC. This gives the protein CASSDGQGISEQYF.

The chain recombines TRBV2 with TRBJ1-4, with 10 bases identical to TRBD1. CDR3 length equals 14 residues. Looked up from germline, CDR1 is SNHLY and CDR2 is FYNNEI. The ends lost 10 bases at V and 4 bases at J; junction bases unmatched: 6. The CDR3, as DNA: TGTGCCAACCGACAGGGGGCACTTAATGAAAAACTGTTTTTT. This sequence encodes CANRQGALNEKLFF. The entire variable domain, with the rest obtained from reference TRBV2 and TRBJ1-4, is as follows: EPEVTQTPSHQVTQMGQEVILRCVPISNHLYFYWYRQILGQKVEFLVSFYNNEISEKSEIFDDQFSVERPDGSNFTLKIRSTKLEDSAMYFCANRQGALNEKLFFGSGTQLSVL.

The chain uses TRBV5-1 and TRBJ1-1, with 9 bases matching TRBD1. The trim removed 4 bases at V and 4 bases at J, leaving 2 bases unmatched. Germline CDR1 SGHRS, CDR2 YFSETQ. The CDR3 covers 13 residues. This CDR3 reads CASSVDRGTEAFF. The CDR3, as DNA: TGCGCCAGCAGCGTGGACAGGGGCACTGAAGCTTTCTTT.

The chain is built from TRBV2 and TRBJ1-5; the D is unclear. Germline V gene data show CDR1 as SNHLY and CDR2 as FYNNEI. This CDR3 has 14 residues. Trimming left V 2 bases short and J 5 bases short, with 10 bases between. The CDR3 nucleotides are TGTGCCAGCAGTGAATCGGTCCGTTATCAGCCCCAGCATTTT. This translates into CASSESVRYQPQHF.

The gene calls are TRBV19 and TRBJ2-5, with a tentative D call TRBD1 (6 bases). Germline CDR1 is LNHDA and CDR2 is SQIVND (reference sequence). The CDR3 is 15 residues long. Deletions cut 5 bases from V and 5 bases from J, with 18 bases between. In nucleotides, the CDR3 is TGTGCCAGTAGTGATCACAGGGATGGGGGCGAGACCCAGTACTTC. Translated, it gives CASSDHRDGGETQYF.

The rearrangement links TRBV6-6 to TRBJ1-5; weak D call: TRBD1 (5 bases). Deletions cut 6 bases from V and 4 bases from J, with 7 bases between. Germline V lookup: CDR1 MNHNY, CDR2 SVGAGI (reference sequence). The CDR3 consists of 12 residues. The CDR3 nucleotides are TGTGCCAGCAGCCCAGGGAATCAGCCCCAGCATTTT. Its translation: CASSPGNQPQHF.

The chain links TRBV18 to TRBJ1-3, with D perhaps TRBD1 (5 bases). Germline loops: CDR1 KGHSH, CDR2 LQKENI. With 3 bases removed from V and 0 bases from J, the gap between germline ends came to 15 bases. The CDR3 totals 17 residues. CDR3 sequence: CASSPISGTSSGNTIYF. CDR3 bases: TGTGCCAGCTCACCTATTTCAGGGACTAGCTCTGGAAACACCATATATTTT. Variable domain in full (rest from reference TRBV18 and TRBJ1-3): NAGVMQNPRHLVRRRGQEARLRCSPMKGHSHVYWYRQLPEEGLKFMVYLQKENIIDESGMPKERFSAEFPKEGPSILRIQQVVRGDSAAYFCASSPISGTSSGNTIYFGEGSWLTVV.

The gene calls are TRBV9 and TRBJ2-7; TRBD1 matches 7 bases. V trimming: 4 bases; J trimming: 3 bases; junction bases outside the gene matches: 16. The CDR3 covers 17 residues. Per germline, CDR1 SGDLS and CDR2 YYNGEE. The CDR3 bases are TGTGCCAGCAGCCCAACCTCCGGGACAGTTCTTCACTACGAGCAGTACTTC. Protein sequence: CASSPTSGTVLHYEQYF.

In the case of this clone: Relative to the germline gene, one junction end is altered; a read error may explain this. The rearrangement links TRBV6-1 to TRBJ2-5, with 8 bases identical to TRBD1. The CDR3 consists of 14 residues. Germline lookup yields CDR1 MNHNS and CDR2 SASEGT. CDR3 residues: CASRYNQGQGRLNF. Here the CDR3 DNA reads TGTGCCAGCAGATACAACCAAGGACAGGGCCGGTTAAACTTC.

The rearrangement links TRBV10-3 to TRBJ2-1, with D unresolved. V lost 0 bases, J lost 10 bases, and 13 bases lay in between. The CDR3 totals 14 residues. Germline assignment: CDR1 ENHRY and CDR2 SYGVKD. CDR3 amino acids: CAISESKWVREQFF. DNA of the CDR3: TGTGCCATCAGTGAGTCTAAGTGGGTGAGGGAGCAGTTCTTC.

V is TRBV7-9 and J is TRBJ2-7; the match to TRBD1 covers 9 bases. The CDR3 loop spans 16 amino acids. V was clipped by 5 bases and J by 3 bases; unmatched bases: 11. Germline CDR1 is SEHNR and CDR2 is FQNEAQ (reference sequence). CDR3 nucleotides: TGTGCCAGCAGCCCCCCCCCAGGGACAGGGTTCTACGAGCAGTACTTC. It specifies CASSPPPGTGFYEQYF.

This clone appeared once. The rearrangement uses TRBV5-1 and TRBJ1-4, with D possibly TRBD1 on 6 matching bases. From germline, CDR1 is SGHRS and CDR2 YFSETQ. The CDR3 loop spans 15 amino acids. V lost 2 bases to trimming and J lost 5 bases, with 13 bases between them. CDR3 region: CASSLIRGGNEKLFF. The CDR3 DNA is TGCGCCAGCAGCTTAATTCGCGGGGGCAATGAAAAACTGTTTTTT.

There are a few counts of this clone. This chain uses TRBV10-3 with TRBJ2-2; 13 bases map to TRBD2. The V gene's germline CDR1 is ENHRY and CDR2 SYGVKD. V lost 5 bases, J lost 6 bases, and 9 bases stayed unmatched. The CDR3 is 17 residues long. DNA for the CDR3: TGTGCCATCAGTTCTGGACTAGCGGGAGTTGGGGCCGGGGAGCTGTTTTTT. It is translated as CAISSGLAGVGAGELFF.

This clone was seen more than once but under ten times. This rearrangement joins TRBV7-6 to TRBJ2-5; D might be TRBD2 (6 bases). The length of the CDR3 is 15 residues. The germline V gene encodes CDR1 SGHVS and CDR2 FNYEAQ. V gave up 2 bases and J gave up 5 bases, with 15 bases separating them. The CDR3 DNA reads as TGTGCCAGCAGCTTATCGGGACTTTCGTCGGAGACCCAGTACTTC. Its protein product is CASSLSGLSSETQYF. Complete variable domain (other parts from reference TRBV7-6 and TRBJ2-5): GAGVSQSPRYKVTKRGQDVALRCDPISGHVSLYWYRQALGQGPEFLTYFNYEAQQDKSGLPNDRFSAERPEGSISTLTIQRTEQRDSAMYRCASSLSGLSSETQYFGPGTRLLVL.

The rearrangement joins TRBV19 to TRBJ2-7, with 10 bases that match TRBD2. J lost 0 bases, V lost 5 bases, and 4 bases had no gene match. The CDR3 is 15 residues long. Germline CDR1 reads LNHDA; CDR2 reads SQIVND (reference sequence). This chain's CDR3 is CASSPRLAGSYEQYF. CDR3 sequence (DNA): TGTGCCAGTAGTCCACGACTAGCGGGCTCCTACGAGCAGTACTTC.

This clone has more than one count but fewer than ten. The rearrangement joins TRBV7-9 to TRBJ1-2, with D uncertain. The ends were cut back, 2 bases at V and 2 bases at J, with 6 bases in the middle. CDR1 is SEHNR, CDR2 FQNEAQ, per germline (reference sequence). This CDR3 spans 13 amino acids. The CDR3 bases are TGTGCCAGCAGCTTACCACAGAACTATGGCTACACCTTC. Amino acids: CASSLPQNYGYTF.

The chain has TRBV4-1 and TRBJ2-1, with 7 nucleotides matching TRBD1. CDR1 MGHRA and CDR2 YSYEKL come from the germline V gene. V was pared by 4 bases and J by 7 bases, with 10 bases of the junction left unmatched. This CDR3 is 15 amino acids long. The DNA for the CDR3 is TGCGCCAGCAGCCCTGGACAGGCCCTGGGGAATGAGCAGTTCTTC. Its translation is CASSPGQALGNEQFF.

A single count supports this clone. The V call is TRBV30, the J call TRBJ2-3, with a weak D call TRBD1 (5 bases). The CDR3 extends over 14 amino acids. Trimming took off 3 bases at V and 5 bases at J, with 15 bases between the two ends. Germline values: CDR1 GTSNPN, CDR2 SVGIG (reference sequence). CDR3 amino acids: CAWSRAGIGDTQYF. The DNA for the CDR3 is TGTGCCTGGAGCAGGGCAGGTATTGGAGATACGCAGTATTTT. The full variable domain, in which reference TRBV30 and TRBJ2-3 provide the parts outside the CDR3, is SQTIHQWPATLVQPVGSPLSLECTVEGTSNPNLYWYRQAAGRGLQLLFYSVGIGQISSEVPQNLSASRPQDRQFILSSKKLLLSDSGFYLCAWSRAGIGDTQYFGPGTRLTVL.

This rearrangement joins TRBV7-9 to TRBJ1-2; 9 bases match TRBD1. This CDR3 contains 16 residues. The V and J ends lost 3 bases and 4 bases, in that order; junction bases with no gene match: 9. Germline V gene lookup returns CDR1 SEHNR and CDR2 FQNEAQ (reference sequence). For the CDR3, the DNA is TGTGCCAGCAGCTTGGCGGGACAGGGTGATTTCTATGGCTACACCTTC. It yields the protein CASSLAGQGDFYGYTF.